The 11 T cell receptor beta chains listed next were all sequenced from one sample in a study of shared clonotypes between healthy human individuals. CD8 cells classed as naive were CD45RO-negative and positively selected for CCR7, excluding terminally differentiated effector memory CD45RA+ cells. The data were produced by immunoSEQ multiplex PCR, yet TCRdb's version contains in-frame clones alone and is incomplete. This sample yields about 580,000 clones, of which 95% to 98% are seen a single time; 0.3% to 0.35% belongs to the top ten. The sample taken for sequencing was naive CD8+ T cells sorted from blood. The receptors originated from a man aged 25-45 years in good health.

The V call is TRBV4-3, the J call TRBJ1-1; 8 bases align to TRBD1. After removal of 0 bases from V and 3 bases from J, the junction contained 3 bases not matched to a gene. CDR3 length: 15 residues. The germline CDR1 and CDR2 sequences are LGHNA and YSLEER. The CDR3 sequence is CASSQEQGGYTEAFF. The CDR3 region has the DNA TGCGCCAGCAGCCAAGAACAGGGGGGATACACTGAAGCTTTCTTT.

The J gene is TRBJ1-1, the V gene TRBV5-5, with TRBD1 identical over 7 bases. The V and J ends lost 6 bases and 4 bases, in that order; junction bases with no gene match: 6. Germline loops: CDR1 SGHKS, CDR2 YYEKEE (reference sequence). This CDR3 comprises 13 residues. The CDR3 sequence is CASNGQVSTEAFF. The CDR3 DNA sequence: TGTGCCAGCAACGGACAGGTGTCCACTGAAGCTTTCTTT.

This sequence joins TRBV11-2 and TRBJ2-7; the D gene is possibly TRBD1 (6 bases). The V gene lost 2 bases and the J gene lost 7 bases, with 12 bases spanning the gap. CDR1 is SGHAT and CDR2 is FQNNGV in the germline V gene. The CDR3 is made up of 13 amino acids. CDR3 nucleotides: TGTGCCAGCAGCTTACTTACAGGGAGAGAGCAGTACTTC. It is translated as CASSLLTGREQYF. Full variable domain (outside the CDR3, taken from reference TRBV11-2 and TRBJ2-7): EAGVAQSPRYKIIEKRQSVAFWCNPISGHATLYWYQQILGQGPKLLIQFQNNGVVDDSQLPKDRFSAERLKGVDSTLKIQPAKLEDSAVYLCASSLLTGREQYFGPGTRLTVT.

Concerning this clone itself: This same CDR3 is encoded by further DNA sequences in the sample. The chain is built from TRBV27 and TRBJ2-7; possible D gene TRBD2, 5 bases. Germline V gene sequence: CDR1 MNHEY, CDR2 SMNVEV (reference sequence). The V end was cut by 3 bases, the J end by 0 bases, with 6 bases between. This CDR3 has 13 amino acids. CDR3 protein: CASSLRVSYEQYF. The CDR3 nucleotides are TGTGCCAGCAGTTTGCGGGTCTCCTACGAGCAGTACTTC.

This sequence joins TRBV2 and TRBJ2-7; the D is unclear. Trimming took off 3 bases at V and 1 base at J, with 16 bases between the two ends. CDR3 length equals 16 residues. Germline V CDR1 and CDR2: SNHLY, FYNNEI. CDR3 nucleotides: TGTGCCAGCAGTGACTGGTCTCCAGGTTCGTCCTACGAGCAGTACTTC. This codes for CASSDWSPGSSYEQYF.

The chain combines TRBV18 with TRBJ2-1, with TRBD2 matching over 13 bases. The ends lost 5 bases at V and 8 bases at J; junction bases unmatched: 9. The CDR3 runs 16 residues. Germline V gene sequence: CDR1 KGHSH, CDR2 LQKENI. The CDR3 DNA is TGTGCCAGCTCATTGGGGACTAGCGGGACATCCTATGAGCAGTTCTTC. It is translated as CASSLGTSGTSYEQFF.

The V and J genes are TRBV11-2 and TRBJ2-2, with D maybe TRBD2 (5 bases). V was cut by 3 bases and J by 0 bases, with 5 bases left in between. The CDR3 runs to 14 residues. From germline, CDR1 is SGHAT and CDR2 FQNNGV. For the CDR3, the DNA is TGTGCCAGCAGCTTGAGGGCGAACACCGGGGAGCTGTTTTTT. Translating it yields CASSLRANTGELFF. Using reference TRBV11-2 and TRBJ2-2 for the parts outside the CDR3, the full variable domain is EAGVAQSPRYKIIEKRQSVAFWCNPISGHATLYWYQQILGQGPKLLIQFQNNGVVDDSQLPKDRFSAERLKGVDSTLKIQPAKLEDSAVYLCASSLRANTGELFFGEGSRLTVL.

The chain uses TRBV4-1 and TRBJ2-2; D call uncertain. The CDR3 extends over 15 amino acids. Germline loops: CDR1 MGHRA, CDR2 YSYEKL. V lost 3 bases and J lost 0, with 8 bases in between. The CDR3 loop is CASSQGGTNTGELFF. The CDR3 DNA reads as TGCGCCAGCAGCCAGGGTGGGACGAACACCGGGGAGCTGTTTTTT.

The CDR3 region is CASSFLDTQYF. CDR3 DNA: TGTGCCAGCAGTTTTTTGGATACGCAGTATTTT. This chain joins TRBV27 and TRBJ2-3; D call uncertain. CDR3 size: 11 residues. The V gene's germline CDR1 is MNHEY and CDR2 SMNVEV (reference sequence). The V gene lost 3 bases and the J gene lost 6 bases, with 4 bases spanning the gap.

The chain employs TRBV29-1 and TRBJ2-1; 8 nucleotides line up with TRBD2. Losses at the gene ends were 8 bases for V and 2 bases for J; bases not matched to a gene: 8. CDR1 is SQVTM and CDR2 is ANQGSEA in the germline V gene. The CDR3 has 14 residues. CDR3 in amino acids: CSSLAGTAYNEQFF. The CDR3 DNA is TGCAGCTCCTTAGCGGGAACAGCCTACAATGAGCAGTTCTTC.

The chain couples TRBV6-5 to TRBJ1-1; possible D gene TRBD1, 6 bases. The CDR3 is 15 residues long. The V gene's germline CDR1 is MNHEY and CDR2 SVGAGI. Trimming removed 2 bases from V and 5 bases from J, with 15 bases in between. The CDR3 nucleotides are TGTGCCAGCAGTTACCTCCCACAGGGACTGACTGAAGCTTTCTTT. This encodes CASSYLPQGLTEAFF.